This TCR beta chain was sequenced in a study of esophageal squamous cell carcinoma under preoperative chemotherapy. TCRdb processed the PCR reads anew with MiXCR; each CDR3 protein has one entry. The sample records approximately 19,000 distinct CDR3 sequences, roughly 50% being singletons. The time point is: after preoperative PTX-NDP chemotherapy. Paclitaxel-nedaplatin chemotherapy was given to patients ahead of their surgery. There are 15 residues in the CDR3. CDR1 and CDR2 (germline): SGHTA, FQGNSA. Study observations and caveats: After treatment, tumor-infiltrating lymphocytes seemed to come partly from incoming peripheral T cells, not only local changes.

As concerns this clonotype: Its antigen is undetermined. An end of the junction does not agree with germline; a read error may underlie this.

The specimen was collected from a patient given preoperative chemotherapy. The sequence was obtained from a human donor with esophageal squamous cell carcinoma. The donor label of this sample is uncertain. V usage is TRBV7-2 and J usage is TRBJ2-3; no firm D call. The CDR3 is CASSLALGSKDTQYF. The CDR3 nucleotides are TGTGCCAGCAGCTTGGCTCTGGGAAGCAAAGATACGCAGTATTTC.